This T cell receptor beta chain was sequenced for a study of graft-versus-host responses after intestinal transplantation. Assay used: immunoSEQ multiplex PCR; TCRdb lists only in-frame clones, some missing. The sample holds about 100,000 clones, over 75% seen once. Worth noting for this clone: Its cognate antigen is unknown.

This TCR was sampled from a human donor who was the organ donor for an intestinal transplant. Sequencing was performed on unstimulated CD4+ T cells sorted from spleen or lymph node cells, taken before transplant.

This chain's CDR3 is CASSLEGRLADTQYF. The CDR3 DNA sequence: TGCGCCAGCAGCTTGGAGGGGCGCCTAGCAGATACGCAGTATTTT. V and J are TRBV5-1 and TRBJ2-3; weak D call: TRBD1 (5 bases). This CDR3 comprises 15 residues. The germline V and J ends were trimmed by 0 bases and 4 bases, with 12 bases remaining between them. Germline loops: CDR1 SGHRS, CDR2 YFSETQ.